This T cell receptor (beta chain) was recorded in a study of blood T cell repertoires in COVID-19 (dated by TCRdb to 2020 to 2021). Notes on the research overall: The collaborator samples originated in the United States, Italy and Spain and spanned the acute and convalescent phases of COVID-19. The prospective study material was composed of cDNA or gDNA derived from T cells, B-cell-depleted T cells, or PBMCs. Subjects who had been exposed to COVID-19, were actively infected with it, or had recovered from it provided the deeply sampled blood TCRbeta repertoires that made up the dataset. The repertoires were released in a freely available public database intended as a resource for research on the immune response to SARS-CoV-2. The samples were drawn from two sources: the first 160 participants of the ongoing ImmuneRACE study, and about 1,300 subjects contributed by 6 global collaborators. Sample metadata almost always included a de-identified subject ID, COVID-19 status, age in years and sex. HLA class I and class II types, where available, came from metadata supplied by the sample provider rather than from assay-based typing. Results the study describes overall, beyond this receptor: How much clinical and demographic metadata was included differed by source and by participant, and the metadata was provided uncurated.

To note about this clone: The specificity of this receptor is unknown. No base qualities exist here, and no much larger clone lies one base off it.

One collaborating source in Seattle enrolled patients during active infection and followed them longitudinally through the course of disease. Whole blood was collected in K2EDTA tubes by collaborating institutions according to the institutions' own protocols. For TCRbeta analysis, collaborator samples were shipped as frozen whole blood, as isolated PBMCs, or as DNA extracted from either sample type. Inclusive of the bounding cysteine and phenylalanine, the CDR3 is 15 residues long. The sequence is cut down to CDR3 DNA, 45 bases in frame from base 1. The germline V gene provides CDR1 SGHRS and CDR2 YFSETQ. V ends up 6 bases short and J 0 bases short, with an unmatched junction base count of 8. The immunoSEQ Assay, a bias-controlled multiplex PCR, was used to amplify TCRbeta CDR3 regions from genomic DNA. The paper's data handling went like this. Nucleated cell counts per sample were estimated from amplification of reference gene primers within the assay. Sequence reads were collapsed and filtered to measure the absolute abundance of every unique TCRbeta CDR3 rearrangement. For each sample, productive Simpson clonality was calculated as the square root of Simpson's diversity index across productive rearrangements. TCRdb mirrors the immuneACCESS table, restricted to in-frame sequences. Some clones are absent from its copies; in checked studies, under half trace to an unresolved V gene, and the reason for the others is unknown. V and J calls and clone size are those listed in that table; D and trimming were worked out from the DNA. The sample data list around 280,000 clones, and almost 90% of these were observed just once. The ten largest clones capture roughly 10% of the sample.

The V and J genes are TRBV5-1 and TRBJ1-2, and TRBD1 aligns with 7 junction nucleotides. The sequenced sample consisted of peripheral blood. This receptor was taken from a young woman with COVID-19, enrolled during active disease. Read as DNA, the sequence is TGCGCCAGCACCCTAAACACAGGGGCTAACTATGGCTACACCTTC. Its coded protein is CASTLNTGANYGYTF.